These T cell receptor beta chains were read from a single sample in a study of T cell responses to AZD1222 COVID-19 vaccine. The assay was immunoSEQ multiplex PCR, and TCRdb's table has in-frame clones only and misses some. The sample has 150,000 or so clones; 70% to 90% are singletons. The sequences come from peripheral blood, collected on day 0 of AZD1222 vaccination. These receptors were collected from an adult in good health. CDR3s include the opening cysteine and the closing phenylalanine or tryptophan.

CASSYGTDNEKLFF,TRBV6-5,TRBJ1-4
CASSLGGKAGGTDTQYF,TRBV11-3,TRBJ2-3
CASSSPGTLYSNQPQHF,TRBV28,TRBJ1-5
CASSPTGQGLFF,TRBV4-2,TRBJ1-4
CASSGQFYGYTF,TRBV3-1/TRBV3-2,TRBJ1-2
CASGREDLQPQHF,TRBV6-6,TRBJ1-5
CASSVWTNSFNEKLFF,TRBV19,TRBJ1-4
CASSRDHMNTEAFF,TRBV19,TRBJ1-1
CASSYSTGVDEQFF,TRBV6-2/TRBV6-3,TRBJ2-1
CASSQGETGAEQYF,TRBV3-1/TRBV3-2,TRBJ2-3
CAWRGDGYEQYF,TRBV30,TRBJ2-7
CASSQASRAGDPLGAFF,TRBV4-1,TRBJ1-1
CASSSGGERYNEQFF,TRBV5-1,TRBJ2-1
CASSPPGGSGYGYTF,TRBV18,TRBJ1-2
CSVGEMGSIGYTF,TRBV29-1,TRBJ1-2
CASSQGAGGAEQYF,TRBV3-1/TRBV3-2,TRBJ2-7
CASRRTGIANYGYTF,TRBV2,TRBJ1-2
CASSLGSGLAGAYEQYF,TRBV7-9,TRBJ2-7
CGTDTQYF,TRBV29-1,TRBJ2-3
CASGQSYEQYF,TRBV6-5,TRBJ2-7
CAIKSGTGSQPQHF,TRBV10-3,TRBJ1-5
CASSISGSGYGYTF,TRBV19,TRBJ1-2
CASSFLGQGGQETQYF,TRBV5-1,TRBJ2-5
CASSAIGYFGTF,TRBV2,TRBJ1-2
CASSLPSHTIYF,TRBV5-1,TRBJ1-3
CSVGLQQGIEAFF,TRBV29-1,TRBJ1-1
CASSMTDVLAYEQYF,TRBV19,TRBJ2-7
CAISERAGRYTEAFF,TRBV10-3,TRBJ1-1
CASGPYEQYF,TRBV28,TRBJ2-7
CASSQVYGGAVSYEQYF,TRBV4-1,TRBJ2-7
CASSLGLASYNEQFF,TRBV5-8,TRBJ2-1
CASKTGGVTEAFF,TRBV12-3/TRBV12-4,TRBJ1-1
CASSVLGSLLSNQPQHF,TRBV25-1,TRBJ1-5
CASSADRGYEKLFF,TRBV6-2/TRBV6-3,TRBJ1-4
CASSYSMDYNEQFF,TRBV6-5,TRBJ2-1
CASSITGNSEGNTIYF,TRBV19,TRBJ1-3
CASSFLGTNTGELFF,TRBV7-9,TRBJ2-2
CASSRQITYEQYF,TRBV6-5,TRBJ2-7
CASNLNPNTGELFF,TRBV19,TRBJ2-2
CASSAEARPWETQYF,TRBV10-1,TRBJ2-5
CAWSRTGYNEQFF,TRBV30,TRBJ2-1
CASSLRGGWMQYF,TRBV5-6,TRBJ2-7
CASRDRSNTEAFF,TRBV5-1,TRBJ1-1
CASSEGNYGYTF,TRBV6-1,TRBJ1-2
CASRGRNSGNTIYF,TRBV6-5,TRBJ1-3
CASSPVANEKLFF,TRBV12-3/TRBV12-4,TRBJ1-4
CATSRDRGAHQPQHF,TRBV15,TRBJ1-5